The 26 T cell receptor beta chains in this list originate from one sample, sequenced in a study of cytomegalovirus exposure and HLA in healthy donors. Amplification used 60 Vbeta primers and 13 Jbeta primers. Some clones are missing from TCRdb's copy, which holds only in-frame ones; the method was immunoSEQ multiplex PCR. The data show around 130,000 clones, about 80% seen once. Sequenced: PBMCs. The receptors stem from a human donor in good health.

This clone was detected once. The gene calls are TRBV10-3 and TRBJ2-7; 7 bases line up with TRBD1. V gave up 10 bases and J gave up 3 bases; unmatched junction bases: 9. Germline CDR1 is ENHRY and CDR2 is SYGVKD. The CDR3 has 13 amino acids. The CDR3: CASNLDRDYEQYF. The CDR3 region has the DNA TGTGCCAGCAACCTCGACAGGGACTACGAGCAGTACTTC.

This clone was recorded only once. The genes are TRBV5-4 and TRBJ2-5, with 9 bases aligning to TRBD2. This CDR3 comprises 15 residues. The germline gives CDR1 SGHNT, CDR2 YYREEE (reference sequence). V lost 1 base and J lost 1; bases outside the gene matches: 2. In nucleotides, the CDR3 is TGTGCCAGCAGCTTGCTAGCGGGGATCCAAGAGACCCAGTACTTC. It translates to CASSLLAGIQETQYF. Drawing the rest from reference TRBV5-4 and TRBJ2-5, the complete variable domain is ETGVTQSPTHLIKTRGQQVTLRCSSQSGHNTVSWYQQALGQGPQFIFQYYREEENGRGNFPPRFSGLQFPNYSSELNVNALELDDSALYLCASSLLAGIQETQYFGPGTRLLVL.

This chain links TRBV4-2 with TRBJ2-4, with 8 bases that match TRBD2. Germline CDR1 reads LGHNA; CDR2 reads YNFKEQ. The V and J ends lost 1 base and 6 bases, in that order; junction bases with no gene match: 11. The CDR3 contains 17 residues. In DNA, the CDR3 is TGTGCCAGCAGCCAAGTGTTAGCGGGGAAATTCAGAAACATTCAGTACTTC. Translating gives CASSQVLAGKFRNIQYF.

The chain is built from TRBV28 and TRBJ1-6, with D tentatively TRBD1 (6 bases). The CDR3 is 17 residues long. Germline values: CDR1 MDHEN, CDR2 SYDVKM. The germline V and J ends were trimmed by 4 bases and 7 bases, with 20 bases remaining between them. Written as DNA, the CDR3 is TGTGCCAGCAGTTCAATCACAGGGATGGGGACCAATTCACCCCTCCACTTT. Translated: CASSSITGMGTNSPLHF.

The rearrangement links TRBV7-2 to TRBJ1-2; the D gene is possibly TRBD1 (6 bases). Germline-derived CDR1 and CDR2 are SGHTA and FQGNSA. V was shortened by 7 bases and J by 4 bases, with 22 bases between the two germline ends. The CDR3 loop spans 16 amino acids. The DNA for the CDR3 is TGTGCCAGCACAGACGACAGGAAAAGCCCCTTCTATGGCTACACCTTC. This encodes CASTDDRKSPFYGYTF.

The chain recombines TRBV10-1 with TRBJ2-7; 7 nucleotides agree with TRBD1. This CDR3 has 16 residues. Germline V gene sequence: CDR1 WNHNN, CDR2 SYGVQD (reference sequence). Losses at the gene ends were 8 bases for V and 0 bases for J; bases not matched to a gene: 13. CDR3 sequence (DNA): TGCGCCAGCCGCCCCCTCTTATGGGACAGCTCCTACGAGCAGTACTTC. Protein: CASRPLLWDSSYEQYF.

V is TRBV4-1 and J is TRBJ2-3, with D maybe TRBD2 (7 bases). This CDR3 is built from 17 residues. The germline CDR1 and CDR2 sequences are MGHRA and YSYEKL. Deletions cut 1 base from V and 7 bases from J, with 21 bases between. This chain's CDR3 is CASSQGAGTQHPYTQYF. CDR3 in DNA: TGCGCCAGCAGCCAAGGAGCGGGGACACAACACCCCTATACGCAGTATTTT.

The DNA for the CDR3 is TGTGCCAGCCGGGGGAAGGGTTATTCACCCCTCCACTTT. As protein: CASRGKGYSPLHF. V usage is TRBV2 and J usage is TRBJ1-6; D perhaps matches TRBD1 (5 bases). The CDR3 has 13 residues. Between the trimmed V and J ends, which lost 8 bases and 8 bases, there was a span of 13 bases. Per germline, CDR1 SNHLY and CDR2 FYNNEI.

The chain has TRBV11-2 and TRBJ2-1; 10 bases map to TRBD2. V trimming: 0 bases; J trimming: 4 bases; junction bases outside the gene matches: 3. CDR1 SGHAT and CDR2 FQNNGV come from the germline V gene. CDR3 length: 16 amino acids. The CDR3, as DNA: TGTGCCAGCAGCTTAGATGTAGCGGGGGGTTACAATGAGCAGTTCTTC. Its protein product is CASSLDVAGGYNEQFF.

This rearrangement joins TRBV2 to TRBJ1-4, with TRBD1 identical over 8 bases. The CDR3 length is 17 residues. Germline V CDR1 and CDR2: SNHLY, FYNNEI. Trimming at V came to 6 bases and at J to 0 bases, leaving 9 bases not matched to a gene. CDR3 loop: CASRDRGSWSTNEKLFF. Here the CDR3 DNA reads TGTGCCAGCAGAGACAGGGGAAGTTGGTCAACTAATGAAAAACTGTTTTTT.

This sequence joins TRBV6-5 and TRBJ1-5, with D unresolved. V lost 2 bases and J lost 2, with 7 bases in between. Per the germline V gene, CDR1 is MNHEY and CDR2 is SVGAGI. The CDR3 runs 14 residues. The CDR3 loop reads CASSYMAGNQPQHF. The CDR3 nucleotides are TGTGCCAGCAGTTACATGGCAGGCAATCAGCCCCAGCATTTT.

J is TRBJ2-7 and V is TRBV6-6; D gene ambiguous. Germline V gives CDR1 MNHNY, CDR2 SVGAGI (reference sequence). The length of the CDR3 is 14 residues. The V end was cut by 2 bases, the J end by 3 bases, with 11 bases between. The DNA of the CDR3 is TGTGCCAGCAGTTACCCCGGGTCTCACTACGAGCAGTACTTC. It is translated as CASSYPGSHYEQYF.

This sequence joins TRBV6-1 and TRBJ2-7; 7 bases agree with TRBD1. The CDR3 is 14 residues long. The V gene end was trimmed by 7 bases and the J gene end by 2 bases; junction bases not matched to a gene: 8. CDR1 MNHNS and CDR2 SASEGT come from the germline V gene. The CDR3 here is CASISHRGPYEQYF. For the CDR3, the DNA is TGTGCCAGCATATCACACAGGGGTCCCTACGAGCAGTACTTC.

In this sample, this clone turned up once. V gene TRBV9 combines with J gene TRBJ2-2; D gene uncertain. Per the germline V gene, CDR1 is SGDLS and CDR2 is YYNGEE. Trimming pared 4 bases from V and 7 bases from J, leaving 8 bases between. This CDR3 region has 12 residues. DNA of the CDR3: TGTGCCAGCAGCCCCGGTGGCGGGGAGCTGTTTTTT. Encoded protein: CASSPGGGELFF.

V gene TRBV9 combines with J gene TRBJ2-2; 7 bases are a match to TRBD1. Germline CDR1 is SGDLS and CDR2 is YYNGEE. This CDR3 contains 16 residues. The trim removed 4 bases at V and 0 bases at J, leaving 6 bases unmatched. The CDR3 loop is CASSSRQGANTGELFF. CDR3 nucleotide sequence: TGTGCCAGCAGCTCCAGACAGGGCGCGAACACCGGGGAGCTGTTTTTT.

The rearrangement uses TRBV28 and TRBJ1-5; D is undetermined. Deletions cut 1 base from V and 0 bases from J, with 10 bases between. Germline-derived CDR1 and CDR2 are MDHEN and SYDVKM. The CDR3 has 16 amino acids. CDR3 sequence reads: CASSLSLEGSNQPQHF. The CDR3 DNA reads TGTGCCAGCAGTTTATCGCTCGAGGGTAGCAATCAGCCCCAGCATTTT.

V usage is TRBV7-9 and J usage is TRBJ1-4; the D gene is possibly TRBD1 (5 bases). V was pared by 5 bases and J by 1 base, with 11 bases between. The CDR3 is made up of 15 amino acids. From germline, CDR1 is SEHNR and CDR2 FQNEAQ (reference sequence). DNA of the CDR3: TGTGCCAGCAGCGTTATACAGGAAACTAATGAAAAACTGTTTTTT. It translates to CASSVIQETNEKLFF.

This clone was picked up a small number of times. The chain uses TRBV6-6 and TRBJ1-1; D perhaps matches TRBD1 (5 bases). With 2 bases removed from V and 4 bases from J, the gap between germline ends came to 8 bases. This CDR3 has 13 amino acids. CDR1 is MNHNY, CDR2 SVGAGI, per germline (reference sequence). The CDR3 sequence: CASSYRGGTEAFF. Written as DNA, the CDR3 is TGTGCCAGCAGTTACAGGGGTGGCACTGAAGCTTTCTTT.

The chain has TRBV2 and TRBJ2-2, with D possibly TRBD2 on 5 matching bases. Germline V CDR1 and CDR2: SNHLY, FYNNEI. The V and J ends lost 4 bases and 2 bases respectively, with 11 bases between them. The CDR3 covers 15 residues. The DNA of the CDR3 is TGTGCCAGCAGTGTACGAGGGCCAAACACCGGGGAGCTGTTTTTT. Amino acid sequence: CASSVRGPNTGELFF.

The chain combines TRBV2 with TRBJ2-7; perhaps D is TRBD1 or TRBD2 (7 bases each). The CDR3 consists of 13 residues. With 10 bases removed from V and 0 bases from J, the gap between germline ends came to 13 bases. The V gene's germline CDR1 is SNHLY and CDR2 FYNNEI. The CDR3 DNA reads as TGTGCCACCAGGGGGGGGCTCTCCTACGAGCAGTACTTC. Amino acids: CATRGGLSYEQYF. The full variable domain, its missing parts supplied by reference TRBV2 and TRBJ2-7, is EPEVTQTPSHQVTQMGQEVILRCVPISNHLYFYWYRQILGQKVEFLVSFYNNEISEKSEIFDDQFSVERPDGSNFTLKIRSTKLEDSAMYFCATRGGLSYEQYFGPGTRLTVT.

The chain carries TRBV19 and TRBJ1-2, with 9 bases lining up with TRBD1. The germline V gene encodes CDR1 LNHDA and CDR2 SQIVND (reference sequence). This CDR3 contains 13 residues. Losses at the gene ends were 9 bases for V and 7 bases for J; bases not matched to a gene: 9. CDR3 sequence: CASSGTGMGGYTF. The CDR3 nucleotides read TGTGCCAGCTCCGGGACAGGGATGGGTGGCTACACCTTC.

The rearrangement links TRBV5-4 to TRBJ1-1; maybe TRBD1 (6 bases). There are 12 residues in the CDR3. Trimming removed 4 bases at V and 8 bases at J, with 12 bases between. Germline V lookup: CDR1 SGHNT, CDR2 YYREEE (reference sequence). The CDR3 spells CASSLITGEAFF. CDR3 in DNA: TGTGCCAGCAGCCTGATCACAGGGGAAGCTTTCTTT.

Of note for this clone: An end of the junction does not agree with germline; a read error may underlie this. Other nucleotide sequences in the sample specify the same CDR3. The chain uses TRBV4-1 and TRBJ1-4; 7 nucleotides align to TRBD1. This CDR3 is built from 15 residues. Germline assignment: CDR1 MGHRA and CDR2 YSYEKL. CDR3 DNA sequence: TGTGCCAGCAGCCAAGACAGGGAAGGGTCTAGAAAACTGTTTTTT. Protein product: CASSQDREGSRKLFF.

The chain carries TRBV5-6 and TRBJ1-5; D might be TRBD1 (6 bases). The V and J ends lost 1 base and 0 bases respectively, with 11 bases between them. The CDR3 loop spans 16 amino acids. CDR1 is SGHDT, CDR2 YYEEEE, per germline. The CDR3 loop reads CASSLYRGGSNQPQHF. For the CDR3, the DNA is TGTGCCAGCAGCTTGTACCGAGGGGGTAGCAATCAGCCCCAGCATTTT.

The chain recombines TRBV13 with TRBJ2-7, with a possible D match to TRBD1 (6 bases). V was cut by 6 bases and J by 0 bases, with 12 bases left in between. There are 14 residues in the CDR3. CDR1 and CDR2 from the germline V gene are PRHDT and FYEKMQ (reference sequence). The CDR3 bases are TGTGCCAGCAGGCGAGGGGGTAGCTCCTACGAGCAGTACTTC. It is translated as CASRRGGSSYEQYF.

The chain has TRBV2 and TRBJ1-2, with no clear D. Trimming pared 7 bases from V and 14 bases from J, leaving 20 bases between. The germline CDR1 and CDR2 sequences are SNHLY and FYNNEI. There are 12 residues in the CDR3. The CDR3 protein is CASIESPEAGTF. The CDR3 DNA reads TGTGCCAGCATCGAGTCCCCCGAGGCGGGTACCTTC.